This TCR beta chain appears in the sequencing data of a study of preoperative IRX-2 immunotherapy in early breast cancer. The length of the CDR3 is 12 residues. The V end lost 1 base, the J end lost 8 bases, and 6 bases lay between the germline ends. Looked up from germline, CDR1 is SGHAT and CDR2 is FQNNGV. Data came from immunoSEQ multiplex PCR; TCRdb stores just in-frame clones and leaves some out. The repertoire holds 24,000 or so clones, with roughly 90% as singletons. Documented treatment: preoperative locoregional IRX-2 cytokine immunotherapy. Preoperative locoregional IRX-2 cytokine immunotherapy was tested in the phase Ib source study.

This clonotype was obtained from a human donor with breast cancer. Sample: tumor tissue, taken after IRX-2 immunotherapy. This chain connects TRBV11-2 to TRBJ2-4; no firm D call. The CDR3 protein is CASSLGGHIQYF. Written as DNA, the CDR3 is TGTGCCAGCAGCTTAGGTGGGCACATTCAGTACTTC. The full variable domain, its missing parts supplied by reference TRBV11-2 and TRBJ2-4, is EAGVAQSPRYKIIEKRQSVAFWCNPISGHATLYWYQQILGQGPKLLIQFQNNGVVDDSQLPKDRFSAERLKGVDSTLKIQPAKLEDSAVYLCASSLGGHIQYFGAGTRLSVL.